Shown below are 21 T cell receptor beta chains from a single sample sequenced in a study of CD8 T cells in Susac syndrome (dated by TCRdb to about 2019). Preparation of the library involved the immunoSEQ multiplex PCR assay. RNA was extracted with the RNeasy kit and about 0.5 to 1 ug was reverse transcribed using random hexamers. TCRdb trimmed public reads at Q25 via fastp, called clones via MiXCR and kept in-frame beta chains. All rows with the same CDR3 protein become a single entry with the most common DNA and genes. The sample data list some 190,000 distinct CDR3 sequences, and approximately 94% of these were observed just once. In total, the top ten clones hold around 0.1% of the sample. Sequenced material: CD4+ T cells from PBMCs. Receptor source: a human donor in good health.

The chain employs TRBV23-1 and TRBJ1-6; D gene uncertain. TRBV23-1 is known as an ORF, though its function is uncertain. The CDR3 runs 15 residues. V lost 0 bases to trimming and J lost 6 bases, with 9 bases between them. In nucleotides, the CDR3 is TGCGCCAGCAGTCAATCTAGGGTCCGTAATTCACCCCTCCACTTT. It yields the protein CASSQSRVRNSPLHF.

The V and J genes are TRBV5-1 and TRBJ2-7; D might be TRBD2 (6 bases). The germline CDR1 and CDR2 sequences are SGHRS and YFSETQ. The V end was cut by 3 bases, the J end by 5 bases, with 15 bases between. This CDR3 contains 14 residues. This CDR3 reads CASSSNGGSHEQYV. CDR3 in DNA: TGCGCCAGCAGCTCGAACGGGGGATCCCACGAGCAGTACGTC.

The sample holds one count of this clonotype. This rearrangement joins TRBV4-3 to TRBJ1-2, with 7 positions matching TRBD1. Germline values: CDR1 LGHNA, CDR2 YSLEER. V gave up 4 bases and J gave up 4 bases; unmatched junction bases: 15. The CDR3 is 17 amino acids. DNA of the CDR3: TGCGCCAGCAGCCCCCCGGGACAGCAACCCGGGGGCTATGGCTACACCTTC. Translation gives CASSPPGQQPGGYGYTF.

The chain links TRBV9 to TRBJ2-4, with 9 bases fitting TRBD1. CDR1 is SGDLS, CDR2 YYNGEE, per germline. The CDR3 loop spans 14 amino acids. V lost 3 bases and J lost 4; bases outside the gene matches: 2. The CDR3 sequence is CASSAGTGKNIQYF. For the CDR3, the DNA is TGTGCCAGCAGCGCCGGGACAGGGAAAAACATTCAGTACTTC.

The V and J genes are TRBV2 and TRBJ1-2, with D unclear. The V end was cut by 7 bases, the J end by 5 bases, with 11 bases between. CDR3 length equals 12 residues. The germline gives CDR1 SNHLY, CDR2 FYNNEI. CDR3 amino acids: CASTREIYGYTF. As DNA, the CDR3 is TGTGCCAGCACCCGGGAGATATATGGCTACACCTTC.

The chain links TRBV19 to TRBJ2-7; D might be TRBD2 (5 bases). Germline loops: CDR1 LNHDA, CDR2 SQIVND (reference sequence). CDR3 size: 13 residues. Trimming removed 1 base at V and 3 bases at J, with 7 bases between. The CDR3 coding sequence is TGTGCCAGTAGTATAGGGGCGGGCTACGAGCAGTACGTC. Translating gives CASSIGAGYEQYV.

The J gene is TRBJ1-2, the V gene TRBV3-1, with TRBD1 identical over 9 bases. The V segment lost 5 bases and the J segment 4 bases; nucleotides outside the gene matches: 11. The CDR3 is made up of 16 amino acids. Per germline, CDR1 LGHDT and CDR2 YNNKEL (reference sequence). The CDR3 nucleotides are TGTGCCAGCAGCTCCAGGCCGGGACAGGGCCCCTATGGCTACACCTTC. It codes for CASSSRPGQGPYGYTF.

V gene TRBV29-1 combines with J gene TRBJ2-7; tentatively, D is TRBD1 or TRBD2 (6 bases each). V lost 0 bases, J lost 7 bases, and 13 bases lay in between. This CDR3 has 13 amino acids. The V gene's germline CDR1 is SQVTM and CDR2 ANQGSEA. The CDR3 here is CSVEERGAKEQYF. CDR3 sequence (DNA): TGCAGCGTTGAAGAAAGGGGGGCCAAAGAGCAGTACTTC.

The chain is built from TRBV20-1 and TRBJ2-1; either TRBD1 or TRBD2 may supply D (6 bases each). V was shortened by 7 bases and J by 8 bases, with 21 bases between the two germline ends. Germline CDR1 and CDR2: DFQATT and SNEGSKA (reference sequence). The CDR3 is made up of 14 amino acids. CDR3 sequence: CSGREGGGPDEQFF. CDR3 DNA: TGCAGTGGACGAGAGGGGGGAGGCCCCGATGAGCAGTTCTTC.

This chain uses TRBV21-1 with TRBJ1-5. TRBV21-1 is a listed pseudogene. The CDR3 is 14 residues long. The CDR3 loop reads CASSKSGRDQPQHF. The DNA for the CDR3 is TGTGCCAGCAGCAAAAGTGGGAGGGATCAGCCCCAGCATTTT.

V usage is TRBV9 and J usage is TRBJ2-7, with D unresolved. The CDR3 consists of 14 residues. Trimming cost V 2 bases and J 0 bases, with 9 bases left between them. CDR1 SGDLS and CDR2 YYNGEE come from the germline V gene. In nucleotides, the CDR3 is TGTGCCAGCAGCGTCGAACGGAGCTCCTACGAGCAGTACGTC. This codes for CASSVERSSYEQYV.

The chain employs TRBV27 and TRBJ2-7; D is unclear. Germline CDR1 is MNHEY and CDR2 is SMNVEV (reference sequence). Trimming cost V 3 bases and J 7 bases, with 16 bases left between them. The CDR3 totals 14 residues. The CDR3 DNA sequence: TGTGCCAGCAGTTTTTGGGCGCCCCCTTATGAGCAGTACTTC. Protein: CASSFWAPPYEQYF.

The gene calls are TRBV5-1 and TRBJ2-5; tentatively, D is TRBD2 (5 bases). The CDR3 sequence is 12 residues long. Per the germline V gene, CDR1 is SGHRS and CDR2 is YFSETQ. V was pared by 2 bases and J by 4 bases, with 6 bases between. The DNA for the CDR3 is TGCGCCAGCAGCTTCGAGGGAGAGACCCAGTACTTC. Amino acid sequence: CASSFEGETQYF.

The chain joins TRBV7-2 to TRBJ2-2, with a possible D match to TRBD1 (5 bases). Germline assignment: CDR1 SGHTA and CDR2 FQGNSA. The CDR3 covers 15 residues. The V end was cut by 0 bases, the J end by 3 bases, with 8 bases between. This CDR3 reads CASSLALGHTGELFF. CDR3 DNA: TGTGCCAGCAGCTTAGCGCTGGGGCACACCGGGGAGCTGTTTTTT.

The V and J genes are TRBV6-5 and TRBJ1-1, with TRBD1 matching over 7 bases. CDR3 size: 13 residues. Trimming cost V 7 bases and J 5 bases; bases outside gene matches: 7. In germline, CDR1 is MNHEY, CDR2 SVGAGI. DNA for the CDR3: TGTGCCAGCACCCTTGTCAGGGGGACTGAAGCTTTCTTT. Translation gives CASTLVRGTEAFF.

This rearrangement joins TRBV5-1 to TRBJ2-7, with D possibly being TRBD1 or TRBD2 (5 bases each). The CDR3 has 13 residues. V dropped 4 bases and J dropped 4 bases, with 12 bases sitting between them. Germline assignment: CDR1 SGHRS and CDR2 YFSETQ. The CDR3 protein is CASSLGRKYEQYF. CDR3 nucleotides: TGCGCCAGCAGCCTGGGACGGAAGTACGAGCAGTACTTC.

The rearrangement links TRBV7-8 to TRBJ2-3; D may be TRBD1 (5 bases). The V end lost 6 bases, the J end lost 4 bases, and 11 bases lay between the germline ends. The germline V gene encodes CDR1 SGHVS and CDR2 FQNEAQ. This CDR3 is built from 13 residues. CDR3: CASREWGADTQYF. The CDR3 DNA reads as TGTGCCAGCAGGGAATGGGGCGCAGATACGCAGTATTTT.

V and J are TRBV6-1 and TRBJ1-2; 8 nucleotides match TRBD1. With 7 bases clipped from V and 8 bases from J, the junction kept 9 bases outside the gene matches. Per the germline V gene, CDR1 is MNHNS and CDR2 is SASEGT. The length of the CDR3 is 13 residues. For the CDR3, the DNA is TGTGCCAGCACTGGGAGGACAGGGCGAGGCTACACCTTC. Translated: CASTGRTGRGYTF.

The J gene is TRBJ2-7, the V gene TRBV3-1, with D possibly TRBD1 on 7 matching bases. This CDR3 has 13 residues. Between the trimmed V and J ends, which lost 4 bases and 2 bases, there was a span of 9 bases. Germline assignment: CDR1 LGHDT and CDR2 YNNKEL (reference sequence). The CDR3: CASSRGTAYEQYV. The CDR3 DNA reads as TGTGCCAGCAGCCGCGGGACAGCCTACGAGCAGTACGTC.

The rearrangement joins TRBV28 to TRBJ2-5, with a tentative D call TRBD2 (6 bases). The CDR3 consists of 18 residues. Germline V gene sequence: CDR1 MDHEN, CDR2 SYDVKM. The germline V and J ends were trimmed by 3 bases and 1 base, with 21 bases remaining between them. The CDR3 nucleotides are TGTGCCAGCAGTTTCCTGGCTAGCGCAAAAACCATCCAAGAGACCCAGTACTTC. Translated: CASSFLASAKTIQETQYF. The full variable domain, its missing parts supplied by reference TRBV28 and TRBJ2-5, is DVKVTQSSRYLVKRTGEKVFLECVQDMDHENMFWYRQDPGLGLRLIYFSYDVKMKEKGDIPEGYSVSREKKERFSLILESASTNQTSMYLCASSFLASAKTIQETQYFGPGTRLLVL.

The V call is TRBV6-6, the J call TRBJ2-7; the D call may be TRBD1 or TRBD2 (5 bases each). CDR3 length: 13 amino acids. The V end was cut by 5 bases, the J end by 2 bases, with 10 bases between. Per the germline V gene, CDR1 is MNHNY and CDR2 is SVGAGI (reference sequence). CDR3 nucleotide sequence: TGTGCCAGCAGTGAGGGGAAAACCTACGAGCAGTACTTC. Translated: CASSEGKTYEQYF.